This T cell receptor (beta chain) was identified during a study of shared clonotypes between healthy human individuals. Study-level findings and limits: Relative to clonotypes present in all four donors, those not shared had lower generation probabilities. Estimated clonotype richness was generally higher in naive than memory subsets.

Cells designated naive CD8 were CD45RO-negative and were positively selected for CCR7, with terminally differentiated effector memory CD45RA+ cells excluded. Among the donors, all were Caucasian adults who lived in Nashville, Tennessee. Sorted-subset replicate PCR reactions contained approximately 190 ng DNA, corresponding to about 30,000 T cell genomes. Assay used: immunoSEQ multiplex PCR; TCRdb lists only in-frame clones, some missing. The data show about 580,000 clones, with nearly 98% seen just once and more than 0.3% held by the top ten. This clone came up once. Its antigen is currently unknown. The sample carries other DNA sequences with the same CDR3. The CDR3 is made up of 15 amino acids. CDR1 is MNHEY and CDR2 is SVGAGI in the germline V gene. Losses at the gene ends were 5 bases for V and 2 bases for J; bases not matched to a gene: 3.

The sample was naive CD8+ T cells sorted from blood. This rearrangement joins TRBV6-5 to TRBJ2-2; 9 bases fit TRBD1. The sequence was collected from a man under 40 in good health. CDR3 nucleotide sequence: TGTGCCAGCAGTCCGACAGGGGGAAACACCGGGGAGCTGTTTTTT. It encodes CASSPTGGNTGELFF.